The 32 T cell receptor beta chains below all came from one sample that was sequenced in a study of T cell responses to AZD1222 COVID-19 vaccine. Repertoires were generated with immunoSEQ multiplex PCR, while TCRdb's copy carries only in-frame clones and drops some. Here the sample spans 80,000 to 90,000 clones, 92% being singletons. The sample here was peripheral blood, taken on day 0 of AZD1222 vaccination. The receptors here all came from an adult in good health.

J is TRBJ1-5 and V is TRBV7-2; no firm D call. The CDR3 sequence is 12 residues long. Germline V gives CDR1 SGHTA, CDR2 FQGNSA. V dropped 5 bases and J dropped 9 bases, with 11 bases sitting between them. The CDR3 region has the DNA TGTGCCAGCAGCCTTAGAGGTTCGCCCCAGCATTTT. Its translation is CASSLRGSPQHF.

The CDR3 bases are TGTGCCAGCAGTTTCTACCCCCCGGGGTCCTACAATGAGCAGTTCTTC. Protein sequence: CASSFYPPGSYNEQFF. V gene TRBV6-5 combines with J gene TRBJ2-1, with D maybe TRBD2 (5 bases). Germline-derived CDR1 and CDR2 are MNHEY and SVGAGI. This CDR3 contains 16 residues. Trimming took off 4 bases at V and 1 base at J, with 14 bases between the two ends.

A single count supports this clone. The chain is built from TRBV24-1 and TRBJ2-7; TRBD1 aligns across 8 bases. V shed 3 bases and J 7 bases; nucleotides not matched to a gene: 7. The CDR3 loop spans 14 amino acids. Germline CDR1 KGHDR, CDR2 SFDVKD. The DNA of the CDR3 is TGTGCCACCAGTGATCGGGGGACAGGAAGGGAGCAGTACTTC. Its protein product is CATSDRGTGREQYF.

This chain links TRBV5-1 with TRBJ2-3; TRBD2 matches at 9 bases. This CDR3 region has 15 residues. V lost 4 bases and J lost 0; bases outside the gene matches: 3. Germline CDR1 reads SGHRS; CDR2 reads YFSETQ. The CDR3 is CASSLSGRSTDTQYF. The CDR3 nucleotides read TGCGCCAGCAGCCTTAGCGGGAGAAGCACAGATACGCAGTATTTT.

This clone was picked up one time. This chain links TRBV14 with TRBJ2-3, with 9 bases matching TRBD2. Germline lookup yields CDR1 SGHDN and CDR2 FVKESK. The CDR3 is 18 amino acids. The junction had 15 bases not matched to a gene; V was cut back by 2 bases and J by 6 bases. The CDR3 here is CASSQPEMTSGYFDTQYF. The CDR3 bases are TGTGCCAGCAGCCAACCTGAGATGACTAGCGGCTACTTTGATACGCAGTATTTT.

This chain connects TRBV7-9 to TRBJ2-7; D might be TRBD1 (5 bases). V gave up 5 bases and J gave up 1 base, with 9 bases separating them. Germline CDR1 SEHNR, CDR2 FQNEAQ (reference sequence). CDR3 length: 13 residues. Here the CDR3 reads CASSPRQSYEQYF. For the CDR3, the DNA is TGTGCCAGCAGCCCGCGACAGTCCTACGAGCAGTACTTC.

This chain uses TRBV20-1 with TRBJ2-3; D gene ambiguous. Trimming pared 8 bases from V and 2 bases from J, leaving 8 bases between. CDR1 is DFQATT and CDR2 is SNEGSKA in the germline V gene (reference sequence). The CDR3 covers 11 residues. Here the CDR3 DNA reads TGCAGTCCCCGGGCCACAGATACGCAGTATTTT. Residues: CSPRATDTQYF.

The V gene is TRBV19, the J gene TRBJ1-2; D gene ambiguous. Trimming took 5 bases from V and 4 from J, leaving 17 bases between them. CDR1 LNHDA and CDR2 SQIVND come from the germline V gene (reference sequence). CDR3 size: 15 residues. CDR3: CASSASRGGGYGYTF. In DNA form, the CDR3 reads TGTGCCAGTAGTGCTTCGCGGGGTGGAGGCTATGGCTACACCTTC. Looking up the rest from reference TRBV19 and TRBJ1-2 gives the full variable domain: DGGITQSPKYLFRKEGQNVTLSCEQNLNHDAMYWYRQDPGQGLRLIYYSQIVNDFQKGDIAEGYSVSREKKESFPLTVTSAQKNPTAFYLCASSASRGGGYGYTFGSGTRLTVV.

The CDR3 nucleotides read TGTGCCAGCAGCCCGCCGCGGGACAGGTTATTCTCTGGGGCCAACGTCCTGACTTTC. The encoded protein is CASSPPRDRLFSGANVLTF. This chain connects TRBV28 to TRBJ2-6; TRBD1 matches at 8 bases. J gave up 0 bases and V 6 bases, and 13 bases lay outside the gene matches. The CDR3 runs to 19 residues. Germline values: CDR1 MDHEN, CDR2 SYDVKM.

The chain has TRBV27 and TRBJ1-5, with a possible D match to TRBD1 (5 bases). The V end lost 0 bases, the J end lost 3 bases, and 9 bases lay between the germline ends. The germline V gene has CDR1 MNHEY and CDR2 SMNVEV (reference sequence). The length of the CDR3 is 15 residues. In DNA, the CDR3 is TGTGCCAGCAGTTTATCTCCGGGACTCAATCAGCCCCAGCATTTT. It encodes CASSLSPGLNQPQHF.

The CDR3, as DNA: TGTGCCAGCAGTGAATTAGCCCCCTACAATGAGCAGTTCTTC. Amino acid sequence: CASSELAPYNEQFF. V and J are TRBV6-1 and TRBJ2-1; D uncertain. Trimming removed 2 bases at V and 2 bases at J, with 7 bases between. Per germline, CDR1 MNHNS and CDR2 SASEGT. The CDR3 runs 14 residues.

The V and J genes are TRBV11-3 and TRBJ2-2; D may be TRBD2 (5 bases). V shed 2 bases and J shed 1 base, with 5 bases lying between them. Germline V gene data show CDR1 as SGHNT and CDR2 as YENEEA. The length of the CDR3 is 14 residues. CDR3 residues: CASSLRGNTGELFF. In DNA form, the CDR3 reads TGTGCCAGCAGCTTACGGGGGAACACCGGGGAGCTGTTTTTT. Filled out from reference TRBV11-3 and TRBJ2-2, the complete variable domain reads EAGVVQSPRYKIIEKKQPVAFWCNPISGHNTLYWYLQNLGQGPELLIRYENEEAVDDSQLPKDRFSAERLKGVDSTLKIQPAELGDSAVYLCASSLRGNTGELFFGEGSRLTVL.

The chain joins TRBV6-1 to TRBJ1-3, with 7 positions matching TRBD1. CDR3 length: 16 amino acids. V gave up 4 bases and J gave up 1 base; unmatched junction bases: 7. Germline-derived CDR1 and CDR2 are MNHNS and SASEGT. This chain's CDR3 is CASSGREQGSGNTIYF. In nucleotides, the CDR3 is TGTGCCAGCAGTGGACGGGAACAGGGGTCTGGAAACACCATATATTTT.

This clone was counted once. The chain is built from TRBV7-2 and TRBJ2-3; the match to TRBD2 covers 9 bases. Trimming removed 1 base from V and 14 bases from J; junction bases left unmatched: 7. From germline, CDR1 is SGHTA and CDR2 FQGNSA. The CDR3 runs 13 residues. Written as DNA, the CDR3 is TGTGCCAGCAGCTTAGGGACTAGCGTTCCGCGGTATTTT. It is translated as CASSLGTSVPRYF.

The chain is built from TRBV9 and TRBJ2-1; D is perhaps TRBD1 or TRBD2 (5 bases each). V shed 3 bases and J shed 8 bases, with 18 bases lying between them. The length of the CDR3 is 15 residues. CDR1 is SGDLS, CDR2 YYNGEE, per germline. The CDR3 DNA reads as TGTGCCAGCAGCGGGGGGTTTGGATTTGGGTATGAGCAGTTCTTC. Translating gives CASSGGFGFGYEQFF. Complete variable domain (other parts from reference TRBV9 and TRBJ2-1): DSGVTQTPKHLITATGQRVTLRCSPRSGDLSVYWYQQSLDQGLQFLIQYYNGEERAKGNILERFSAQQFPDLHSELNLSSLELGDSALYFCASSGGFGFGYEQFFGPGTRLTVL.

This clone was seen just once. The chain uses TRBV5-1 and TRBJ2-7; 8 nucleotides align to TRBD2. The CDR3 consists of 17 residues. Losses at the gene ends were 1 base for V and 2 bases for J; bases not matched to a gene: 11. Germline-derived CDR1 and CDR2 are SGHRS and YFSETQ. CDR3 amino acids: CASSLPPSAGAPYEQYF. The DNA of the CDR3 is TGCGCCAGCAGCTTGCCTCCCTCAGCGGGAGCCCCCTACGAGCAGTACTTC. The variable domain in full, with the rest retrieved from reference TRBV5-1 and TRBJ2-7, is KAGVTQTPRYLIKTRGQQVTLSCSPISGHRSVSWYQQTPGQGLQFLFEYFSETQRNKGNFPGRFSGRQFSNSRSEMNVSTLELGDSALYLCASSLPPSAGAPYEQYFGPGTRLTVT.

The rearrangement joins TRBV10-1 to TRBJ2-7; TRBD2 might be the D (5 bases). V lost 2 bases, J lost 5 bases, and 13 bases lay in between. This CDR3 is 14 amino acids long. The germline CDR1 and CDR2 sequences are WNHNN and SYGVQD (reference sequence). CDR3 coding DNA: TGCGCCAGCAGTGAGCCTAGCAGAAATGACGAGCAGTACTTC. Translated, it gives CASSEPSRNDEQYF.

The table lists this clone with a count of one. The genes are TRBV6-5 and TRBJ1-3, with D perhaps matching TRBD1 (5 bases). The V end was cut by 8 bases, the J end by 2 bases, with 13 bases between. The CDR3 is 14 residues long. Looked up from germline, CDR1 is MNHEY and CDR2 is SVGAGI. CDR3 sequence: CASGSGGTGNTIYF. The CDR3 DNA is TGTGCCAGCGGATCTGGGGGAACTGGAAACACCATATATTTT.

The V gene is TRBV20-1, the J gene TRBJ2-1; a weak D match, TRBD1 (6 bases). This CDR3 is built from 15 residues. CDR1 and CDR2 from the germline V gene are DFQATT and SNEGSKA (reference sequence). V lost 3 bases to trimming and J lost 2 bases, with 14 bases between them. The DNA of the CDR3 is TGCAGTGCTAGTCCGAAATGGACAGCCTACAATGAGCAGTTCTTC. Translation gives CSASPKWTAYNEQFF.

The chain is built from TRBV2 and TRBJ2-1; 11 nucleotides agree with TRBD2. The CDR3 totals 19 residues. Per germline, CDR1 SNHLY and CDR2 FYNNEI. Germline trimming cut 5 bases from V and 3 bases from J; bases unmatched to any gene: 15. CDR3 sequence reads: CASSRQNLLAGGFYNEQFF. CDR3 bases: TGTGCCAGCAGTCGACAGAACCTTCTAGCGGGGGGTTTCTACAATGAGCAGTTCTTC.

V gene TRBV5-4 combines with J gene TRBJ2-5; D is tentatively TRBD1 or TRBD2 (5 bases each). The CDR3 is made up of 16 amino acids. Trimming shortened V by 4 bases and J by 5 bases, and 21 bases separated the two germline ends. The germline V gene encodes CDR1 SGHNT and CDR2 YYREEE (reference sequence). Here the CDR3 reads CASSTRVGAIEETQYF. As DNA, the CDR3 is TGTGCCAGCAGCACACGAGTCGGGGCGATTGAGGAGACCCAGTACTTC. The full variable domain, in which reference TRBV5-4 and TRBJ2-5 provide the parts outside the CDR3, is ETGVTQSPTHLIKTRGQQVTLRCSSQSGHNTVSWYQQALGQGPQFIFQYYREEENGRGNFPPRFSGLQFPNYSSELNVNALELDDSALYLCASSTRVGAIEETQYFGPGTRLLVL.

The chain has TRBV7-9 and TRBJ1-6, with 10 bases matching TRBD1. Germline V lookup: CDR1 SEHNR, CDR2 FQNEAQ (reference sequence). This CDR3 is 14 amino acids long. V trimming: 4 bases; J trimming: 7 bases; junction bases outside the gene matches: 1. This CDR3 is CASSWGQGNSPLHF. Here the CDR3 DNA reads TGTGCCAGCAGCTGGGGACAGGGGAATTCACCCCTCCACTTT.

The V call is TRBV27, the J call TRBJ1-4; TRBD1 agrees at 7 bases. With 3 bases clipped from V and 8 bases from J, the junction kept 9 bases outside the gene matches. From germline, CDR1 is MNHEY and CDR2 SMNVEV (reference sequence). The CDR3 is 15 amino acids. CDR3 coding DNA: TGTGCCAGCAGTTTCCGTTCTGGGACAGACGAAAAACTGTTTTTT. Encoded protein: CASSFRSGTDEKLFF.

The chain combines TRBV7-6 with TRBJ1-1; D is possibly TRBD1 (5 bases). Germline V gene data show CDR1 as SGHVS and CDR2 as FNYEAQ. The CDR3 consists of 17 residues. Trimming cost V 1 base and J 4 bases, with 19 bases left between them. CDR3 sequence (DNA): TGTGCCAGCAGCTTAGATTGGGGGTCGCGAGCAGGCACTGAAGCTTTCTTT. It encodes CASSLDWGSRAGTEAFF.

J is TRBJ2-2 and V is TRBV28; D possibly corresponds to TRBD2 (6 bases). The V gene lost 3 bases and the J gene lost 8 bases, with 7 bases spanning the gap. The length of the CDR3 is 12 residues. From germline, CDR1 is MDHEN and CDR2 SYDVKM. The CDR3 DNA is TGTGCCAGCAGTTTCGGGGGAGGGGAGCTGTTTTTT. This codes for CASSFGGGELFF.

The CDR3 bases are TGTGCCAGCAGTTTATATAGCGGGAGGGCCGTGGGCACAGATACGCAGTATTTT. Amino acids: CASSLYSGRAVGTDTQYF. The chain employs TRBV28 and TRBJ2-3; 11 bases match TRBD2. Per the germline V gene, CDR1 is MDHEN and CDR2 is SYDVKM. The V segment lost 1 base and the J segment 1 base; nucleotides outside the gene matches: 7. The CDR3 totals 18 residues.

The chain combines TRBV10-1 with TRBJ2-7; possibly TRBD2 for D (5 bases). V dropped 6 bases and J dropped 10 bases, with 28 bases sitting between them. Germline V gives CDR1 WNHNN, CDR2 SYGVQD (reference sequence). This CDR3 has 16 amino acids. CDR3 sequence (DNA): TGCGCCAGCAGCCAAAGAAGGGAGCAACCCAAACAAATTCAGTACTTC. Its protein product is CASSQRREQPKQIQYF.

The chain combines TRBV10-2 with TRBJ2-3; 8 positions match TRBD2. Germline CDR1 and CDR2: WSHSY and SAAADI. This CDR3 is 13 amino acids long. The ends lost 6 bases at V and 4 bases at J; junction bases unmatched: 3. The CDR3 here is CASSLTSADTQYF. The CDR3 DNA sequence: TGCGCCAGCAGCCTGACTAGCGCAGATACGCAGTATTTT.

This chain connects TRBV5-1 to TRBJ2-5, with D perhaps TRBD1 (5 bases). The CDR3 contains 14 residues. CDR1 is SGHRS, CDR2 YFSETQ, per germline. V was trimmed by 4 bases and J by 1 base, leaving 11 bases between them. CDR3 in DNA: TGCGCCAGCAGCCTTGGACACACCCAAGAGACCCAGTACTTC. Its translation is CASSLGHTQETQYF.

The rearrangement joins TRBV7-3 to TRBJ2-2, with no clear D. V dropped 5 bases and J dropped 3 bases, with 13 bases sitting between them. This CDR3 is built from 15 residues. Germline V gene lookup returns CDR1 SGHTA and CDR2 FQGTGA. The CDR3: CASSPVSLDTGELFF. The DNA of the CDR3 is TGTGCCAGCAGCCCAGTATCGCTCGACACCGGGGAGCTGTTTTTT.

The gene calls are TRBV12-3 or TRBV12-4 and TRBJ1-5, with D uncertain. Trimming stripped 6 bases from V and 7 bases from J, with 10 bases between. This CDR3 has 12 residues. The CDR3: CASRKTDQPQHF. CDR3 nucleotides: TGTGCCAGCAGAAAGACTGACCAGCCCCAGCATTTT.

This clone was recorded once. The V call is TRBV2, the J call TRBJ2-7; D remains ambiguous. Trimming shortened V by 6 bases and J by 2 bases, and 14 bases separated the two germline ends. This CDR3 is built from 14 residues. The V gene's germline CDR1 is SNHLY and CDR2 FYNNEI. The CDR3 DNA follows: TGTGCCAGCAGACGTTTACAAGGCACCTACGAGCAGTACTTC. Translated, it gives CASRRLQGTYEQYF. The variable domain in full, completed from reference TRBV2 and TRBJ2-7, reads EPEVTQTPSHQVTQMGQEVILRCVPISNHLYFYWYRQILGQKVEFLVSFYNNEISEKSEIFDDQFSVERPDGSNFTLKIRSTKLEDSAMYFCASRRLQGTYEQYFGPGTRLTVT.